This is a list of T cell receptor beta chains from one sample in a study of identical twins. TCRdb reanalysed the 5' RACE reads using MiXCR and keeps one entry per CDR3 protein. The sample lists 450,000 or so distinct CDR3 sequences; 24% were seen once. The same data also went into a second study, on T cells expressing NK-cell markers.

The sample was CD4+ T cells sorted from blood. The origin of the receptors is a young woman in good health. CDR3s include the opening cysteine and the closing phenylalanine or tryptophan. The D gene is left open where the match is weak. Size values are once, few and many counts, or a class for expanded clones, and some rows have none.

abundance	v_gene	d_gene	j_gene	CDR3aa	CDR3nt
NA	TRBV6-5	NA	TRBJ2-3	CASSYWPIGSSTDTQYF	TGTGCCAGCAGTTACTGGCCTATCGGGAGTAGCACAGATACGCAGTATTTT
few	TRBV20-1	TRBD2	TRBJ2-5	CSASLAEETQYF	TGCAGTGCTAGTCTAGCGGAAGAGACCCAGTACTTC
NA	TRBV27	TRBD1	TRBJ1-2	CASSWFPGGWDGYTF	TGTGCCAGCAGTTGGTTTCCAGGGGGCTGGGATGGCTACACCTTC
NA	TRBV20-1	TRBD2	TRBJ2-1	CSAPLAGRPGNEQFF	TGCAGTGCTCCACTAGCGGGACGTCCGGGCAATGAGCAGTTCTTC
many	TRBV20-1	TRBD1	TRBJ1-2	CSAGQAYFNYGYTF	TGCAGTGCTGGACAGGCATACTTTAACTATGGCTACACCTTC
NA	TRBV5-4	NA	TRBJ1-5	CASSWGNNQPQHF	TGTGCCAGCAGCTGGGGTAACAATCAGCCCCAGCATTTT
NA	TRBV20-1	NA	TRBJ2-1	CSARDLRGGRYNEQFF	TGCAGTGCTAGAGATCTAAGGGGAGGACGGTACAATGAGCAGTTCTTC
NA	TRBV5-6	NA	TRBJ2-5	CASSLGPHRETQYF	TGTGCCAGCAGCCTGGGTCCCCATCGGGAGACCCAGTACTTC
NA	TRBV7-2	TRBD1	TRBJ2-7	CASSLGPLRQGYYEQYF	TGTGCCAGCAGCTTAGGCCCCCTACGACAGGGTTACTACGAGCAGTACTTC
NA	TRBV19	NA	TRBJ1-1	CATQRVGGTEAFF	TGTGCCACACAGAGGGTGGGCGGCACTGAAGCTTTCTTT
many	TRBV5-1	TRBD2	TRBJ2-3	CASSPQPRAGSTDTQYF	TGCGCCAGCAGCCCCCAACCCCGAGCGGGATCCACAGATACGCAGTATTTT
few	TRBV12-3/TRBV12-4	NA	TRBJ2-5	CATSVAEETQYF	TGTGCCACTTCGGTGGCAGAAGAGACCCAGTACTTC
NA	TRBV5-5	NA	TRBJ1-5	CASTTGAGKNQPQHF	TGTGCCAGCACAACGGGGGCAGGGAAAAATCAGCCCCAGCATTTT
NA	TRBV7-9	TRBD2	TRBJ2-1	CASSPGTSAYYSEQFF	TGTGCCAGCAGCCCAGGGACTAGCGCGTATTACAGTGAGCAGTTCTTC
few	TRBV29-1	NA	TRBJ1-1	CSAYHRDGTEAFF	TGCAGCGCGTACCACAGGGATGGCACTGAAGCTTTCTTT
NA	TRBV6-1	NA	TRBJ2-7	CASSEWEGAIYEQYF	TGTGCCAGCAGTGAATGGGAGGGGGCAATATACGAGCAGTACTTC
NA	TRBV9	TRBD2	TRBJ2-1	CASSRLAGTLNEQFF	TGTGCCAGCAGCCGACTAGCGGGCACCCTCAATGAGCAGTTCTTC
NA	TRBV7-2	NA	TRBJ2-2	CASSLIRDGELFF	TGTGCCAGCAGCCTAATTCGAGACGGGGAGCTGTTTTTT
NA	TRBV18	NA	TRBJ2-4	CASSLAGPAKNIQYF	TGTGCCAGCTCACTTGCAGGTCCGGCCAAAAACATTCAGTACTTC
NA	TRBV20-1	NA	TRBJ2-1	CSALATGGPHNEQFF	TGCAGTGCCTTAGCCACCGGCGGGCCCCACAATGAGCAGTTCTTC
NA	TRBV6-1	TRBD2	TRBJ2-7	CASRGGTKSYEQYF	TGTGCCAGCAGGGGCGGGACTAAGTCCTACGAGCAGTACTTC
NA	TRBV4-2	NA	TRBJ2-6	CASSQVMSGANVLTF	TGTGCCAGCAGCCAAGTGATGTCCGGGGCCAACGTCCTGACTTTC
many	TRBV10-3	NA	TRBJ2-5	CAISIRPGGSETQYF	TGTGCCATCAGTATCCGACCCGGAGGTTCCGAGACCCAGTACTTC
NA	TRBV20-1	TRBD2	TRBJ2-3	CSAIGLAGTDTQYF	TGCAGTGCTATCGGACTAGCGGGCACAGATACGCAGTATTTT
few	TRBV24-1	NA	TRBJ2-2	CATRGHNTGELFF	TGTGCCACCAGGGGACATAACACCGGGGAGCTGTTTTTT
NA	TRBV10-3	TRBD2	TRBJ2-7	CAIGGVMDFEQYF	TGTGCCATCGGGGGGGTAATGGATTTCGAGCAGTACTTC
NA	TRBV7-2	NA	TRBJ2-7	CVSSSRRAYEQYF	TGTGTCAGCAGCTCACGGCGAGCCTACGAGCAGTACTTC
NA	TRBV7-8	NA	TRBJ2-7	CASSHPGESPYEQYF	TGTGCCAGCAGCCACCCGGGAGAGTCCCCCTACGAGCAGTACTTC
few	TRBV5-6	NA	TRBJ1-1	CASSTERWTEAFF	TGTGCCAGCAGCACGGAGAGGTGGACTGAAGCTTTCTTT
NA	TRBV20-1	TRBD2	TRBJ2-3	CSASTSGGLRNTQYF	TGCAGTGCTTCGACTAGCGGGGGGTTGCGGAATACGCAGTATTTT
NA	TRBV5-1	TRBD1	TRBJ2-1	CASRAAGTGRNEQFF	TGCGCCAGCAGGGCCGCCGGGACAGGGCGAAATGAGCAGTTCTTC
NA	TRBV7-2	NA	TRBJ2-7	CASSLVLAYEQYF	TGTGCCAGCAGCTTAGTACTTGCCTACGAGCAGTACTTC
few	TRBV14	TRBD2	TRBJ2-5	CASSQDWGLAGSQETQYF	TGTGCCAGCAGCCAAGATTGGGGACTAGCGGGTTCCCAAGAGACCCAGTACTTC
few	TRBV12-3/TRBV12-4	TRBD2	TRBJ2-4	CASSSPGGIQYF	TGTGCCAGCAGTTCCCCGGGGGGCATTCAGTACTTC
NA	TRBV4-3	TRBD2	TRBJ2-3	CASSLGLAGGGTDTQYF	TGCGCCAGCAGCCTTGGACTAGCGGGAGGGGGGACGGATACGCAGTATTTT
few	TRBV3-1	NA	TRBJ2-7	CASSQAPGTPYEQYF	TGTGCCAGCAGCCAAGCGCCCGGGACCCCCTACGAGCAGTACTTC
few	TRBV7-2	NA	TRBJ1-1	CASSPLMGTEAFF	TGTGCCAGCAGCCCCCTAATGGGCACTGAAGCTTTCTTT
few	TRBV12-3/TRBV12-4	NA	TRBJ2-4	CASRRGYFLYF	TGTGCCAGCAGACGTGGGTACTTTTTGTACTTC
few	TRBV20-1	TRBD2	TRBJ2-1	CSASRGTSGRNEQFF	TGCAGTGCTTCTCGGGGGACTAGCGGGAGGAATGAGCAGTTCTTC
NA	TRBV29-1	NA	TRBJ2-2	CSATVTGELFF	TGCAGCGCCACGGTCACCGGGGAGCTGTTTTTT
NA	TRBV5-8	TRBD2	TRBJ2-3	CASSRGGLAATDTQYF	TGTGCCAGCAGCAGAGGCGGACTAGCGGCCACAGATACGCAGTATTTT
NA	TRBV6-5	TRBD2	TRBJ2-3	CASSYSGLAGARDTQYF	TGTGCCAGCAGTTACTCGGGACTAGCGGGGGCTAGGGATACGCAGTATTTT
NA	TRBV9	TRBD2	TRBJ2-3	CASSVGLAGDPDTQYF	TGTGCCAGCAGCGTAGGACTAGCGGGAGACCCAGATACGCAGTATTTT
few	TRBV6-2/TRBV6-3	NA	TRBJ2-7	CASSLRDVYEQYF	TGTGCCAGCAGCCTACGGGACGTTTACGAGCAGTACTTC
NA	TRBV7-6	TRBD1	TRBJ1-5	CASSWTGMEQPQHF	TGTGCCAGCAGCTGGACAGGGATGGAACAGCCCCAGCATTTT
many	TRBV10-1	TRBD2	TRBJ2-3	CASSGEAGSSTDTQYF	TGCGCCAGCAGTGGTGAAGCGGGGTCCTCCACAGATACGCAGTATTTT
few	TRBV20-1	NA	TRBJ1-6	CSAPAGVDNSPLHF	TGCAGTGCTCCGGCAGGGGTAGATAATTCACCCCTCCACTTT
few	TRBV7-9	NA	TRBJ2-7	CASSPNRDATYEQYF	TGTGCCAGCAGCCCCAACCGGGACGCAACCTACGAGCAGTACTTC
once	TRBV5-1	NA	TRBJ2-5	CASSYPEVGETQYF	TGCGCCAGCAGTTATCCAGAGGTGGGGGAGACCCAGTACTTC
few	TRBV18	TRBD2	TRBJ2-7	CASSPVTSGRYEQYF	TGTGCCAGCTCACCTGTTACTAGCGGGCGCTACGAGCAGTACTTC
NA	TRBV19	TRBD2	TRBJ2-1	CASRKKRGPAYNEQFF	TGTGCCAGTAGGAAAAAGCGGGGGCCCGCCTACAATGAGCAGTTCTTC
few	TRBV20-1	TRBD2	TRBJ2-7	CSAITSGGTIYEQYF	TGCAGTGCCATAACTAGCGGGGGGACCATCTACGAGCAGTACTTC
NA	TRBV20-1	NA	TRBJ2-5	CSAQRVRVGETQYF	TGCAGTGCCCAGCGGGTCCGGGTTGGAGAGACCCAGTACTTC
NA	TRBV6-2/TRBV6-3	NA	TRBJ2-7	CASSYGQGNYEQYF	TGTGCCAGCAGTTATGGGCAGGGGAACTACGAGCAGTACTTC
NA	TRBV12-3/TRBV12-4	NA	TRBJ1-4	CASSLEGFANEKLFF	TGTGCCAGCAGTTTAGAAGGGTTTGCTAATGAAAAACTGTTTTTT